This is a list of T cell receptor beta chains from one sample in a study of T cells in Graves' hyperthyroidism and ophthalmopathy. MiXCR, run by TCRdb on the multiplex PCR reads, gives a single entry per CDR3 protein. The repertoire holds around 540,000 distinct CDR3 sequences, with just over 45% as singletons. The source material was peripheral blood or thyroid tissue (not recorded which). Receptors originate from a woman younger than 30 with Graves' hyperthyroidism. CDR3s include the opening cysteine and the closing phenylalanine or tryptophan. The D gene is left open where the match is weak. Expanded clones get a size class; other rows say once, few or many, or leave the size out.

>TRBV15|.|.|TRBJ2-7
TGTGCCACCAGCGTTGAGAGCCGGACCTACGAGCAGTACTTC
CATSVESRTYEQYF
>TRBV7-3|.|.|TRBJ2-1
TGTGCCAGCAGCTTAGTCGGCCAGGGAGAGCAGTTCTTC
CASSLVGQGEQFF
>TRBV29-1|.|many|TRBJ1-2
TGCAGCGTTGAACACCTTCATGGCTACACCTTC
CSVEHLHGYTF
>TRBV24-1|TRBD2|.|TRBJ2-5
TGTGCCACCAGTGCCGGGGGAGGGGTGGGATTCCAAGAGACCCAGTACTTC
CATSAGGGVGFQETQYF
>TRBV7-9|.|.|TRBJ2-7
TGTGCCAGCAGCTCCTGGGACAACTCCTACGAGCAGTACTTC
CASSSWDNSYEQYF
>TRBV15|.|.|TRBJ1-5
TGTGCCACCAGCAGCTTGGCCGGTAATCAGCCCCAGCATTTT
CATSSLAGNQPQHF
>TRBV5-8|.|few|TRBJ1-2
TGTGCCAGCAGCTTGGCCGGGGATGACTATGGCTACACCTTC
CASSLAGDDYGYTF
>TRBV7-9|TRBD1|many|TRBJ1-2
TGTGCCAGCCTCGACAGGGGCGGCTACACCTTC
CASLDRGGYTF
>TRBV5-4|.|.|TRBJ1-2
TGTGCCAGCAGCACGGAGAAGCAATCATTCTATGGCTACACCTTC
CASSTEKQSFYGYTF
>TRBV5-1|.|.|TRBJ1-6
TGCGCCAGCAGCCCCCAGGGGCGAAATAATTCACCCCTCCACTTT
CASSPQGRNNSPLHF
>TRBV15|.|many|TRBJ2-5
TGTGCCACCAGCAGAGCTGGGGCGGGGGAGACCCAGTACTTC
CATSRAGAGETQYF
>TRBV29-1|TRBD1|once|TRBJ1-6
TGCAGCGTTGGACAGGGCAATTCACCCCTCCACTTT
CSVGQGNSPLHF
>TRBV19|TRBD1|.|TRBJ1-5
TGTGCCAGTGAGGCGGGACAGCCTAATCAGCCCCAGCATTTT
CASEAGQPNQPQHF
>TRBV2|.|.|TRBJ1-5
TGTACCTACAGGGATCGCGGGTCGCCCCAGCATTTT
CTYRDRGSPQHF
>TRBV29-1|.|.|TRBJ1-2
TGCAGCGATCGGACAGATAACTATGGCTACACCTTC
CSDRTDNYGYTF
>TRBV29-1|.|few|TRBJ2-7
TGCAGCGTTGAAGAGACAGCTCCTGGTGAGCAGTACTTC
CSVEETAPGEQYF
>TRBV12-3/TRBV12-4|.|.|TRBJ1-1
TGTGCCAGCAGGAGCCTGGGGAACACTGAAGCTTTCTTT
CASRSLGNTEAFF
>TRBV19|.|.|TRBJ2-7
TGTGCCAGTGCCCCCGGTGTCGGAGGCTACGAGCAGTACTTC
CASAPGVGGYEQYF